This T cell receptor (beta chain) was captured in a study of cytomegalovirus exposure and HLA in healthy donors. Study-wide findings and caveats: Association with HLA alleles at 0.05 false discovery rate was found for 16,951 TCR beta sequences in a later analysis. Reports showed the classifier diagnosing cytomegalovirus status with high specificity and sensitivity.

Vbeta (60) and Jbeta (13) primers were used in the PCR. Source study methods: The count from a later analysis was 79 million or so unique TCR beta chains, around 10 million of them shared. Assay used: immunoSEQ multiplex PCR; TCRdb lists only in-frame clones, some missing. V, J and clone size derive from that table, while D and trimming were established from the DNA sequence. There are some 130,000 clones in the sample; 80% to 85% occur only once, and just over 1% lies in the top ten. This donor has no recorded CMV serostatus. This clone was found a few times. No antigen is known for it. V dropped 1 base and J dropped 4 bases, with 13 bases sitting between them. The CDR3 spans 16 residues. Germline CDR1 reads SSHAT; CDR2 reads FNYEAQ (reference sequence).

The sample consisted of PBMCs. This clonotype was obtained from a human donor in good health. The chain links TRBV7-7 to TRBJ2-2; a weak D match, TRBD2 (6 bases). CDR3 region: CASSLGGGVGTGELFF. The CDR3 DNA sequence: TGTGCCAGCAGCTTAGGTGGCGGGGTAGGCACCGGGGAGCTGTTTTTT.